These T cell receptor beta chains were read from a single sample in a study of OX40 agonist ivuxolimab in advanced cancers. Only in-frame clones appear in the TCRdb table, and some are missing; sequencing was by immunoSEQ multiplex PCR. The sample records some 150,000 clones, about nine tenths being singletons. Specimen: CD4+ or CD8+ T cells sorted from blood, collected in a trial of the OX40 agonist ivuxolimab. The receptors derive from an adult with an advanced solid tumor such as melanoma, head and neck, liver or kidney cancer. Both conserved end residues are part of each CDR3.

>TRBV10-3|TRBJ1-2
CAITRNTGETYGYTF
>TRBV28|TRBJ1-2
CASSLGGQPYGYTF
>TRBV10-2|TRBJ2-2
CATLTGTFTGELFF
>TRBV28|TRBJ2-7
CASSLTATLTYEQYF
>TRBV6-5|TRBJ2-7
CASSYGAPEYEQYF
>TRBV30|TRBJ1-3
CAWTRGGNTIYF
>TRBV4-1|TRBJ2-7
CASSQTLTSGPLEQYF
>TRBV18|TRBJ1-4
CASSPLDRGWEKLFF
>TRBV7-8|TRBJ1-2
CASSLAGGDRPYGYTF
>TRBV10-1|TRBJ2-1
CASSAGALYNEQFF
>TRBV6-6|TRBJ2-2
CASSSAGLDTGELFF
>TRBV10-1|TRBJ2-7
CASSDPGANYEQYF
>TRBV19|TRBJ1-5
CATQYGASPQHF
>TRBV30|TRBJ1-1
CAWSRVRQGGRNTEAFF
>TRBV5-1|TRBJ2-6
CASSIGASGANVLTF
>TRBV7-2|TRBJ2-2
CASSSMGQNTGELFF
>TRBV10-2|TRBJ1-1
CATGSGGHEAFF
>TRBV10-3|TRBJ1-1
CAISGFQGLNTEAFF
>TRBV5-1|TRBJ2-5
CASSLETGGETQYF
>TRBV7-9|TRBJ2-7
CASSQVYRDRRYEQYF
>TRBV27|TRBJ1-5
CASSYGTGNQPQHF
>TRBV6-5|TRBJ1-4
CASRPESNEKLFF
>TRBV5-1|TRBJ2-3
CASSRPPTDTQYF
>TRBV28|TRBJ2-1
CASSLLYNEQFF
>TRBV19|TRBJ2-6
CASSAGTGANVLTF
>TRBV2|TRBJ2-2
CASKRTTRVNTGELFF
>TRBV7-9|TRBJ2-1
CASSSGGGPGQGDFF
>TRBV7-3|TRBJ2-1
CASSFSASGSPSGYNEQFF
>TRBV18|TRBJ2-5
CASSKDRVLETQYF
>TRBV7-2|TRBJ1-4
CASSFGWAQNEKLFF
>TRBV5-4|TRBJ2-1
CASSLEGGSSIYNEQFF
>TRBV2|TRBJ2-1
CASSLGNTEQFF
>TRBV4-2|TRBJ2-7
CASSQEDSSNEQYF
>TRBV28|TRBJ1-3
CASSVGQGVGGNTIYF
>TRBV28|TRBJ2-3
CASSFRVGQSDTQYF
>TRBV29-1|TRBJ1-5
CSVERVGGGVRQPQHF
>TRBV10-3|TRBJ1-1
CAITSRSGVTEAFF
>TRBV27|TRBJ2-2
CASSSAGELFF
>TRBV18|TRBJ2-7
CASSPGLALYEQYF
>TRBV7-8|TRBJ1-5
CASSLSRWQSPQHF
>TRBV5-1|TRBJ1-4
CASSLGGSLGNEKLFF
>TRBV15|TRBJ1-4
CATSRGGQGNEKLFF